The T cell receptor (beta chain) under discussion was sequenced for a study of blood T cell repertoires in COVID-19. Study as a whole: Acute-phase and convalescent COVID-19 samples originated in the United States, Italy and Spain.

CDR3 length: 12 residues. Trimming took off 5 bases at V and 6 bases at J, with 14 bases between the two ends. CDR1 and CDR2 (germline): GTSNPN, SVGIG (reference sequence). All enrollees were about 18 to 89 years old and from about 24 US areas. Cohort 3 recovery required two negative PCRs, clearance, or symptom resolution. The authors' processing: Researchers report that nucleated cell counts were estimated from reference gene primer amplification. Sequencing used immunoSEQ multiplex PCR; TCRdb keeps in-frame clones, though not all of them. Clonal size and the V and J genes are those of that table, whereas D and trimming came from the DNA. The sample includes 150,000 to 250,000 clones, about 86% of them seen just once.

Sequencing was done on a sample of PBMCs or T cells enriched from blood (not recorded which). This chain connects TRBV30 to TRBJ2-7; D possibly corresponds to TRBD2 (6 bases). This TCR was sampled from a man aged 35-49 years who had recovered from COVID-19. CDR3 coding DNA: TGTGCCTGGGACGTCCAGGGAGGCGAGCAGTACTTC. Its translation: CAWDVQGGEQYF. Full variable domain (outside the CDR3, taken from reference TRBV30 and TRBJ2-7): SQTIHQWPATLVQPVGSPLSLECTVEGTSNPNLYWYRQAAGRGLQLLFYSVGIGQISSEVPQNLSASRPQDRQFILSSKKLLLSDSGFYLCAWDVQGGEQYFGPGTRLTVT.